This T cell receptor (beta chain) is drawn from a study of CD8+CD57+ T cells in acquired aplastic anemia. This clonotype turned up a few times. Given a much more abundant clone one base away, this may be a read error. CDR3 and TCR beta VDJ profiling relied on a genomic DNA template. MiXCR, run by TCRdb on the reads, gives a single entry per CDR3 protein. Of 200,000 to 250,000 distinct CDR3 sequences listed, 34% were seen once; the top ten hold 0.95% to 1.3%. The receptor's source is a human donor in good health, serving as a control. The sequenced sample consisted of sorted CD4+, CD8+, or CD8+CD57+ T cells (not recorded which) from PBMCs.

The DNA of the CDR3 is TGCGCCAGCAGCACGGGACAGCGGGCCTACGAGCAGTACTTC. This codes for CASSTGQRAYEQYF. The chain carries TRBV5-1 and TRBJ2-7, with D perhaps TRBD1 (7 bases). This CDR3 contains 14 residues. CDR1 SGHRS and CDR2 YFSETQ come from the germline V gene. Trimming cost V 4 bases and J 2 bases, with 13 bases left between them. The full variable domain, rest sourced from reference TRBV5-1 and TRBJ2-7, is KAGVTQTPRYLIKTRGQQVTLSCSPISGHRSVSWYQQTPGQGLQFLFEYFSETQRNKGNFPGRFSGRQFSNSRSEMNVSTLELGDSALYLCASSTGQRAYEQYFGPGTRLTVT.